These 12 T cell receptor beta chains originate from one sample sequenced in a study of T cell repertoires in cytomegalovirus infection. MiXCR, applied by TCRdb to the reads, yields one record per CDR3 protein. The sample has some 440,000 distinct CDR3 sequences, about a third seen once; the top ten hold 12% to 15%. What was sequenced was PBMCs. These receptors were obtained from a human donor in good health (CMV status not recorded). Some clones in this sample may be carry-over from other donors' samples.

This clonotype was picked up a small number of times. The CDR3 sequence is CASSAPEGSRRNSPLHF. As DNA, the CDR3 is TGTGCCAGCAGCGCCCCGGAGGGAAGTCGTAGGAATTCACCCCTCCACTTT. V gene TRBV11-1 combines with J gene TRBJ1-6; D is unclear. The germline CDR1 and CDR2 sequences are SGHAT and FQDESV (reference sequence). The CDR3 extends over 17 amino acids. The V gene lost 5 bases and the J gene lost 7 bases, with 21 bases spanning the gap.

Concerning this clonotype: One end of the junction varies from germline; a read error may be responsible. The chain links TRBV24-1 to TRBJ1-6; D is unclear. Germline V lookup: CDR1 KGHDR, CDR2 SFDVKD. The CDR3 loop spans 13 amino acids. The CDR3 coding sequence is TGTGCCACACGAGCTTCCTATAATTCACACCTCCACTTT. It codes for CATRASYNSHLHF.

This clonotype was detected only a few times. The chain employs TRBV27 and TRBJ2-3, with 7 bases lining up with TRBD1. After removal of 4 bases from V and 3 bases from J, the junction contained 4 bases not matched to a gene. The CDR3 is 14 residues long. The germline V gene has CDR1 MNHEY and CDR2 SMNVEV (reference sequence). CDR3: CASSSRGRTDTQYF. The DNA for the CDR3 is TGTGCCAGCAGTTCGAGGGGGCGTACAGATACGCAGTATTTT.

This chain links TRBV7-2 with TRBJ2-2; D is uncertain. Germline V gene sequence: CDR1 SGHTA, CDR2 FQGNSA. The CDR3 consists of 16 residues. Trimming took off 1 base at V and 4 bases at J, with 13 bases between the two ends. CDR3 nucleotide sequence: TGTGCCAGCAGCTTAGAGCCCGTCAGGTTCACCGGGGAGCTGTTTTTT. This encodes CASSLEPVRFTGELFF.

Ten or more counts support this clonotype. The chain links TRBV7-9 to TRBJ2-7; D ambiguous. CDR1 and CDR2 (germline): SEHNR, FQNEAQ (reference sequence). V dropped 4 bases and J dropped 6 bases, with 13 bases sitting between them. The CDR3 sequence is 13 residues long. CDR3 in amino acids: CASSSGLGSEQYF. The CDR3 region has the DNA TGTGCCAGCAGCTCCGGGTTGGGGTCCGAGCAGTACTTC.

For this clonotype: It differs at one base from a far larger clone, so likely a read error. The chain couples TRBV2 to TRBJ2-7; D may be TRBD1 (6 bases). Trimming removed 7 bases at V and 3 bases at J, with 10 bases between. Germline V gene sequence: CDR1 SNHLY, CDR2 FYNNEI. The CDR3 spans 12 residues. The CDR3 here is CASNPDSYEQYF. CDR3 in DNA: TGTGCCAGCAACCCGGACAGCTACGAGCAGTACTTC.

V and J are TRBV4-3 and TRBJ2-7, with D unclear. Per germline, CDR1 LGHNA and CDR2 YSLEER. The CDR3 extends over 14 amino acids. The V gene lost 2 bases and the J gene lost 5 bases, with 13 bases spanning the gap. CDR3 in amino acids: CASSQTSAVDEQYF. CDR3 DNA: TGCGCCAGCAGCCAAACCAGCGCTGTAGACGAGCAGTACTTC.

This clonotype was detected many times. CDR3 DNA sequence: TGTGCCAGCAGCCTGGGACAGGGGTACTCCTACGAGCAGTACTTC. Its protein is CASSLGQGYSYEQYF. The chain combines TRBV11-2 with TRBJ2-7; 10 nucleotides align to TRBD1. Per germline, CDR1 SGHAT and CDR2 FQNNGV. The CDR3 covers 15 residues. V shed 5 bases, J shed 0 bases, and the junction held 4 bases outside the gene matches.

This clonotype was detected only a few times. The rearrangement joins TRBV6-2 or TRBV6-3 to TRBJ2-2; D call uncertain. V was cut by 4 bases and J by 7 bases, with 7 bases left in between. Germline V lookup: CDR1 MNHEY, CDR2 SVGEGT. CDR3 length equals 12 residues. CDR3 nucleotide sequence: TGTGCCAGCAGTTTGGTGGTCGGGGAGCTGTTTTTT. Protein sequence: CASSLVVGELFF.

The chain joins TRBV2 to TRBJ1-1; a possible D gene is TRBD1 (5 bases). The CDR3 totals 14 residues. CDR1 and CDR2 from the germline V gene are SNHLY and FYNNEI. Trimming removed 4 bases from V and 5 bases from J, with 14 bases in between. CDR3 in DNA: TGTGCCAGCAGTGGGGACTTGGGATGGACTGAAGCTTTCTTT. Its protein product is CASSGDLGWTEAFF.

This sequence joins TRBV28 and TRBJ2-7; TRBD2 agrees at 8 bases. Trimming cost V 1 base and J 4 bases; bases outside gene matches: 6. This CDR3 spans 15 amino acids. Looked up from germline, CDR1 is MDHEN and CDR2 is SYDVKM. The CDR3 DNA reads TGTGCCAGCAGTTTATACGCGGGGGGCGGGTACGAGCAGTACTTC. Residues: CASSLYAGGGYEQYF.

This chain joins TRBV4-1 and TRBJ1-4; 7 bases line up with TRBD1. The CDR3 spans 17 residues. In germline, CDR1 is MGHRA, CDR2 YSYEKL. The trim removed 4 bases at V and 4 bases at J, leaving 12 bases unmatched. CDR3 protein: CASSPRAGGTVNEKLFF. The DNA for the CDR3 is TGCGCCAGCAGCCCTCGGGCAGGGGGTACCGTTAATGAAAAACTGTTTTTT.